This T cell receptor beta chain emerged from a study of shared clonotypes between healthy human individuals. Sequenced by immunoSEQ multiplex PCR; TCRdb stores in-frame clones only, minus some. The data show 450,000 to 700,000 clones, 95% seen once. About this clone itself: The antigen is not known.

The naive CD8 fraction comprised CD45RO-negative cells positively selected for CCR7 and excluded terminally differentiated effector memory CD45RA+ cells. CDR3 length equals 14 residues. Germline CDR1 and CDR2: PRHDT and FYEKMQ (reference sequence). V lost 8 bases to trimming and J lost 6 bases, with 16 bases between them. General study results and limits: Only blood was sampled, and tissue TCR repertoires likely differ from blood ones.

The receptor was derived from a woman aged 25 to 39 in good health. What was sequenced was naive CD8+ T cells sorted from blood. J is TRBJ2-2 and V is TRBV13, with D unclear. CDR3 sequence: CASPDLTKAGELFF. CDR3 nucleotides: TGTGCCAGCCCGGACCTAACCAAGGCCGGGGAGCTGTTTTTT.